Listed below are T cell receptor beta chains from one sample, sequenced in a study of beta chain features in type 1 diabetes. TCRdb's copy holds only in-frame clones and misses some; the assay was immunoSEQ multiplex PCR. The table includes almost 350,000 clones, less than 10% detected once. Sample: central memory CD4+ T cells from blood. These receptor sequences come from a woman between 18 and 29 years old in good health. The CDR3 runs from the conserved cysteine through the conserved F or W. The D gene is left open where the match is weak. Rows give clone size only sometimes, using once, few, many, or a class for an expanded clone.

>-|TRBJ2-5|TRBV27|few
CASSSRTGETQYF
TGTGCCAGCAGTTCCCGGACTGGCGAGACCCAGTACTTC
>TRBD1|TRBJ1-5|TRBV6-6|many
CASSTGDQPQHF
TGTGCCAGCAGTACAGGGGATCAGCCCCAGCATTTT
>TRBD1|TRBJ1-2|TRBV4-3|few
CASSQQGQGSYGYTF
TGCGCCAGCAGCCAGCAGGGACAGGGATCATATGGCTACACCTTC
>TRBD2|TRBJ2-5|TRBV7-2|-
CASSLVDLALGGGKETQYF
TGTGCCAGCAGCTTAGTGGACCTAGCTCTTGGGGGAGGGAAAGAGACCCAGTACTTC
>-|TRBJ2-1|TRBV20-1|few
CSNQPYNEQFF
TGCAGCAACCAACCTTACAATGAGCAGTTCTTC
>-|TRBJ2-7|TRBV19|few
CASSIKAGQLEQYF
TGTGCCAGTAGTATCAAGGCTGGACAGCTCGAGCAGTACTTC
>-|TRBJ1-2|TRBV5-6|-
CASSLNAVSPYGYTF
TGTGCCAGCAGCTTGAACGCGGTCAGCCCGTATGGCTACACCTTC
>-|TRBJ1-1|TRBV18|-
CASSQQGVPNTEAFF
TGTGCCAGCTCTCAACAGGGCGTGCCGAACACTGAAGCTTTCTTT
>-|TRBJ1-5|TRBV7-2|-
CASSLETNQPQHF
TGTGCCAGCAGCTTAGAGACCAATCAGCCCCAGCATTTT
>TRBD2|TRBJ2-3|TRBV11-2|-
CASSPAGLAGDWSTDTQYF
TGTGCCAGCAGCCCGGCGGGACTAGCGGGAGATTGGAGCACAGATACGCAGTATTTT
>-|TRBJ1-2|TRBV28|few
CASSSPSRSTNYGYTF
TGTGCCAGCAGTTCCCCCAGCCGATCAACTAACTATGGCTACACCTTC
>TRBD2|TRBJ2-3|TRBV9|few
CASSVGSGRAPDTQYF
TGTGCCAGCAGCGTAGGTAGCGGGAGGGCCCCAGATACGCAGTATTTT
>-|TRBJ1-4|TRBV6-5|-
CASSPGAFGEKLFF
TGTGCCAGCAGCCCGGGGGCCTTTGGTGAAAAACTGTTTTTT
>TRBD1|TRBJ2-4|TRBV4-2|-
CASSLRDSNRGMPKNIQYF
TGTGCCAGCAGCCTACGGGACAGTAATAGAGGAATGCCCAAAAACATTCAGTACTTC
>TRBD1|TRBJ2-1|TRBV19|many
CASRDRQGHTYNEQFF
TGTGCCAGTAGAGATAGACAGGGACACACCTACAATGAGCAGTTCTTC
>TRBD2|TRBJ2-2|TRBV29-1|-
CSVDAAGGFGELFF
TGCAGCGTTGATGCAGCGGGAGGGTTCGGGGAGCTGTTTTTT
>TRBD2|TRBJ2-3|TRBV10-3|few
CAISAGLADSTDTQYF
TGTGCCATCAGTGCAGGACTAGCGGATAGCACAGATACGCAGTATTTT
>TRBD1|TRBJ1-5|TRBV15|few
CATSREPGGKQPQHF
TGTGCCACCAGCAGAGAGCCAGGGGGTAAGCAGCCCCAGCATTTT
>-|TRBJ1-1|TRBV9|few
CASSVRGNGEAFF
TGTGCCAGCAGCGTACGGGGGAACGGTGAAGCTTTCTTT
>-|TRBJ2-1|TRBV15|-
CATSEAGEQFF
TGTGCCACCAGCGAGGCGGGTGAGCAGTTCTTC
>TRBD1|TRBJ2-7|TRBV28|many
CASRQGAYEQYF
TGTGCCAGCAGACAGGGGGCCTACGAGCAGTACTTC
>-|TRBJ1-2|TRBV19|-
CASSMGRVGGYTF
TGTGCCAGTAGTATGGGCAGGGTAGGCGGCTACACCTTC
>-|TRBJ1-1|TRBV7-8|-
CASSSGRFTEAFF
TGTGCCAGCAGCTCTGGACGGTTCACTGAAGCTTTCTTT
>TRBD1|TRBJ2-6|TRBV28|few
CASSGQGGAGANVLTF
TGTGCCAGCAGCGGACAGGGGGGAGCTGGGGCCAACGTCCTGACTTTC
>-|TRBJ1-4|TRBV6-1|few
CASSDLGGRNEKLFF
TGTGCCAGCAGCGACCTTGGAGGGAGGAATGAAAAACTGTTTTTT
>-|TRBJ2-5|TRBV29-1|many
CSVSRQSQETQYF
TGCAGCGTTAGTAGACAGAGCCAAGAGACCCAGTACTTC
>-|TRBJ2-2|TRBV7-2|few
CASSFSARNTGELFF
TGTGCCAGCAGCTTTAGCGCGAGAAACACCGGGGAGCTGTTTTTT
>-|TRBJ2-2|TRBV27|many
CASSLSGGAGELFF
TGTGCCAGCAGTTTATCTGGAGGCGCCGGGGAGCTGTTTTTT
>TRBD1|TRBJ2-5|TRBV6-6|few
CATGQGRQETQYF
TGTGCCACCGGACAGGGGAGACAAGAGACCCAGTACTTC
>-|TRBJ1-1|TRBV29-1|few
CSVEVQIGDTEAFF
TGCAGCGTTGAGGTGCAGATTGGCGACACTGAAGCTTTCTTT
>TRBD1|TRBJ2-7|TRBV6-6|few
CASSAGTGEYF
TGTGCCAGCAGCGCCGGGACAGGGGAGTACTTC
>-|TRBJ1-2|TRBV14|many
CASRIAGGDGYTF
TGTGCCAGCCGTATAGCAGGTGGGGATGGCTACACCTTC
>-|TRBJ2-5|TRBV5-1|once
CASCRGPITQETQYF
TGCGCCTCCTGCCGGGGGCCAATCACTCAAGAGACCCAGTACTTC
>TRBD2|TRBJ2-3|TRBV7-9|-
CASSPITSGRAVDTQYF
TGTGCCAGCAGCCCGATTACTAGCGGGAGGGCCGTAGATACGCAGTATTTT
>-|TRBJ2-3|TRBV5-6|many
CASSLDNTDTQYF
TGTGCCAGCAGCTTAGACAACACAGATACGCAGTATTTT
>TRBD2|TRBJ2-5|TRBV27|-
CASSPRRAGVETQYF
TGTGCCAGCAGTCCCCGGAGGGCGGGAGTCGAGACCCAGTACTTC
>-|TRBJ2-1|TRBV5-1|-
CASSLGDNEQFF
TGCGCCAGCAGCTTAGGAGACAATGAGCAGTTCTTC
>TRBD2|TRBJ2-1|TRBV11-2|many
CASSSPSGTSGNNEQFF
TGTGCCAGCAGCTCCCCATCGGGGACTAGCGGGAATAATGAGCAGTTCTTC
>TRBD1|TRBJ1-5|TRBV7-9|-
CASSLGQGAGGNQPQHF
TGTGCCAGCAGCTTAGGGCAGGGGGCAGGAGGAAATCAGCCCCAGCATTTT
>-|TRBJ2-5|TRBV29-1|-
CSVLYSETQYF
TGCAGCGTTCTATACTCTGAGACCCAGTACTTC
>-|TRBJ2-2|TRBV29-1|-
CSVDPHNTGELFF
TGCAGCGTTGATCCTCATAACACCGGGGAGCTGTTTTTT
>-|TRBJ2-5|TRBV11-2|-
CASSSVEGTETQYF
TGTGCCAGCAGCTCTGTGGAGGGGACGGAGACCCAGTACTTC
>TRBD2|TRBJ2-3|TRBV4-1|-
CASSQAGRTDTQYF
TGCGCCAGCAGCCAAGCCGGGAGGACAGATACGCAGTATTTT
>TRBD2|TRBJ2-1|TRBV4-2|few
CASSQEGSGRAWQFF
TGTGCCAGCAGCCAAGAAGGTAGCGGGAGGGCCTGGCAGTTCTTC
>TRBD2|TRBJ2-1|TRBV6-6|-
CASSFPGLAASNEQFF
TGTGCCAGCAGTTTCCCGGGACTAGCGGCAAGCAATGAGCAGTTCTTC
>TRBD1|TRBJ2-7|TRBV29-1|few
CSVTGTGYNEQYF
TGCAGCGTCACAGGGACAGGGTATAACGAGCAGTACTTC
>-|TRBJ2-5|TRBV4-2|few
CASSQERRQYVTQYF
TGTGCCAGCAGCCAAGAAAGAAGACAGTATGTGACCCAGTACTTC
>TRBD1|TRBJ1-5|TRBV2|-
CASRRGTGITQPQHF
TGTGCCAGCAGGAGGGGGACAGGGATAACTCAGCCCCAGCATTTT
>-|TRBJ2-7|TRBV5-1|many
CASRGGYEQYF
TGCGCCAGCAGGGGCGGGTACGAGCAGTACTTC
>TRBD1|TRBJ1-2|TRBV2|few
CASSEGQGGYGYTF
TGTGCCAGCAGTGAAGGACAGGGGGGCTATGGCTACACCTTC
>-|TRBJ2-7|TRBV19|-
CASSRGDGYYEQYF
TGTGCCAGTAGTAGGGGAGACGGATACTACGAGCAGTACTTC
>-|TRBJ2-3|TRBV4-3|few
CASSHPSLADTQYF
TGCGCCAGCAGCCACCCCTCCCTAGCAGATACGCAGTATTTT
>TRBD1|TRBJ2-1|TRBV4-3|few
CASSRDRGHEQFF
TGCGCCAGCAGCCGAGACAGGGGTCATGAGCAGTTCTTC
>-|TRBJ2-7|TRBV10-3|many
CAISDPGWRGYEQYF
TGTGCCATCAGTGACCCGGGGTGGAGAGGATACGAGCAGTACTTC
>TRBD2|TRBJ2-7|TRBV7-2|few
CASTDLAGGSYEQYF
TGTGCCAGCACCGATCTAGCGGGAGGATCCTACGAGCAGTACTTC
>-|TRBJ2-7|TRBV28|-
CASRAGQSYEQYF
TGTGCCAGCAGGGCAGGGCAGTCCTACGAGCAGTACTTC
>-|TRBJ2-3|TRBV7-9|-
CASSLGWSRPDTQYF
TGTGCCAGCAGCTTAGGGTGGTCCAGACCAGATACGCAGTATTTT
>-|TRBJ2-3|TRBV29-1|-
CSVEGGSTDTQYF
TGCAGCGTTGAGGGCGGGAGCACAGATACGCAGTATTTT